This TCR beta chain is from a study of cytomegalovirus exposure and HLA in healthy donors. Study-wide background: Falling in the Caucasian-associated ancestry cluster were less than 85% of around 370 genotyped donors.

Overall study findings and caveats: Several of the most significant clusters appeared linked to common viral pathogens, based on a later analysis. A link between a missense DCLRE1C variant and TCR beta V- and J-gene trimming emerged from a later analysis.

Donors were nominally healthy when sampled, though unrecorded immune exposures were likely. V was pared by 3 bases and J by 6 bases, with 14 bases between. Looked up from germline, CDR1 is SQVTM and CDR2 is ANQGSEA. The CDR3 has 14 amino acids. This PCR relied on a set of 60 Vbeta primers and 13 Jbeta primers. Sequencing used immunoSEQ multiplex PCR; TCRdb keeps in-frame clones, though not all of them. Of under 200,000 clones in the sample, around 82% were seen once. Of note for this clone: Its specificity is not known.

Specimen: PBMCs. The TCR comes from a man aged 25 to 40 in good health and CMV-seronegative. The J gene is TRBJ2-2, the V gene TRBV29-1; possibly TRBD1 for D (7 bases). The CDR3 sequence: CSVDRGDGAGELFF. Written as DNA, the CDR3 is TGCAGCGTTGACAGGGGGGACGGGGCCGGGGAGCTGTTTTTT.